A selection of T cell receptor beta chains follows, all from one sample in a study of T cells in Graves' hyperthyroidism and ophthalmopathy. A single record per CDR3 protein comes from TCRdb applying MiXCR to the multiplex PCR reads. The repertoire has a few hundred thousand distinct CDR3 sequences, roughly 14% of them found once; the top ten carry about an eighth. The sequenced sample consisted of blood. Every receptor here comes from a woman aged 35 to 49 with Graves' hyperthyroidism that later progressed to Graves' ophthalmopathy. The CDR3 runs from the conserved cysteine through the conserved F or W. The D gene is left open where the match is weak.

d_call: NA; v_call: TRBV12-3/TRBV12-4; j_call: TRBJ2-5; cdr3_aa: CASSFLASQETQYF
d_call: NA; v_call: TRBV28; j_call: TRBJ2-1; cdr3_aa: CASSFGLVSYNEQFF
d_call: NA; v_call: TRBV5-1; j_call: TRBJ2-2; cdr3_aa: CASSLGFSAANTGELFF
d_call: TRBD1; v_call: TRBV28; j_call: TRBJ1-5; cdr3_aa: CASSLGTATGQPQHF
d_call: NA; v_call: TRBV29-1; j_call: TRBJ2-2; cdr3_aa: CSVVMGFPGELFF
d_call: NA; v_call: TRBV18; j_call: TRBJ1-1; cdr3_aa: CASSPWTPPMNTEAFF
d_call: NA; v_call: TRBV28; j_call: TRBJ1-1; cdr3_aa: CASSLPVNTEAFF
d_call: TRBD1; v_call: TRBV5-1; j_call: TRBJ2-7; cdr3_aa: CASSLRGTGSYEQYF
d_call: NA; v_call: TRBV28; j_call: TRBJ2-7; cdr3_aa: CASSLQEEQYF
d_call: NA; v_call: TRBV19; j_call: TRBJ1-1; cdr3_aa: CASSMGGENTEAFF
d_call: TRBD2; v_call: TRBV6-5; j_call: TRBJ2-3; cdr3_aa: CASSYLLAGGPDTQYF
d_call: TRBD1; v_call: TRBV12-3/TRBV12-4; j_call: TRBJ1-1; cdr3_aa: CASSRGQAGRVFF
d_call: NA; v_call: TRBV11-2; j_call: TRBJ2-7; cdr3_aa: CASSLVFQEFYEQYF
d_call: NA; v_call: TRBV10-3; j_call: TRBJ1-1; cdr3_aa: CAISVVSGPAEAFF
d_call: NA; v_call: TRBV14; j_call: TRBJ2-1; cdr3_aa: CASSQDRALATYNEQFF
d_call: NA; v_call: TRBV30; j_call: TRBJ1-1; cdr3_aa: CAWAKGLNTEAFF
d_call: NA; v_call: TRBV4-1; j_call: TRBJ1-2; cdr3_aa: CASRPLNGGYTF
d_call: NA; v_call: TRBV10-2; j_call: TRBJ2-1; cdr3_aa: CASSDRMAGLGDEQFF
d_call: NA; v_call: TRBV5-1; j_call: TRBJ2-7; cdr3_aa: CASSLDGAYEQYF
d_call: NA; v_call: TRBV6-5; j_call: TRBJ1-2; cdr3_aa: CASSYSAEFYNYGYTF
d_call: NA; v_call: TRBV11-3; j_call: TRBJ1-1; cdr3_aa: CASSLTTLEAFF
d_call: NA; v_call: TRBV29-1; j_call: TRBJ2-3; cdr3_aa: CSVQGDTQYF
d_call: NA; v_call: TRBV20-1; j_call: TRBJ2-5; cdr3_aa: CSARPDPLETQYF
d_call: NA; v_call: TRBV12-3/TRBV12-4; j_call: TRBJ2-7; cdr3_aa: CASSLVQSTYEQYF
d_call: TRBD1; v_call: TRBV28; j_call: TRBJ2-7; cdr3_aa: CASSLFLGTAPPYEQYF
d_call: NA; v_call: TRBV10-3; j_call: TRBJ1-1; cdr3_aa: CAISGDSEVEAFF
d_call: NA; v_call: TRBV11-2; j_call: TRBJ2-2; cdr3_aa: CASSLTHYFYRHGSNTGELFF
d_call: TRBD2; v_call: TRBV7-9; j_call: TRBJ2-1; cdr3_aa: CASSYGTSGPDEQFF
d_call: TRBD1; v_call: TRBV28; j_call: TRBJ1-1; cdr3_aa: CASSLGDREAFF
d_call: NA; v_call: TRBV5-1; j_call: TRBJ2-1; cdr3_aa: CASSLYEVFISYNEQFF
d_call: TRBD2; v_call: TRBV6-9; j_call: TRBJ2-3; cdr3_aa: CASSYWKRFKSGRAPDTQYF
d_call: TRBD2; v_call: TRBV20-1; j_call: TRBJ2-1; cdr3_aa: CSARRSAGGFGEQFF
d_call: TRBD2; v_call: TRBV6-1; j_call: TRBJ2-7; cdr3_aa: CASRDGTSGAYEQYF